The rows below give T cell receptor beta chains drawn from one sample of a study of CD8+CD57+ T cells in acquired aplastic anemia. MiXCR was run by TCRdb on the reads, yielding one entry per CDR3 protein. The sample carries around 140,000 distinct CDR3 sequences, less than 45% recorded once. Sequences were obtained from sorted CD4+, CD8+, or CD8+CD57+ T cells (not recorded which) from PBMCs. The receptors were gathered from a human donor in good health, serving as a control. Each CDR3 is given with its conserved first and last residue. A D gene is named only where the DNA matches it firmly. Clone size is stated in some rows and not others, as once, few, many or a class when expanded.

TGCGCCAGCAGCCGAGGAGGGGGTTTTGAGCAGTTCTTC	CASSRGGGFEQFF	NA	TRBV5-1	few	13	TRBJ2-1
TGCAGTGCTACCGTCGGGCCCGGGAGGGATACGCAGTATTTT	CSATVGPGRDTQYF	TRBD2	TRBV20-1	many	14	TRBJ2-3
TGTGCCAGCAGCTTAGGTCCAGTTAACGAGCAGTACTTC	CASSLGPVNEQYF	NA	TRBV7-2	many	13	TRBJ2-7
TGTGCCAGCAGCAGTTACCGCGCCGGGGAGCTGTTTTTT	CASSSYRAGELFF	NA	TRBV3-1	many	13	TRBJ2-2
TGCGCCAGCAGCTTGGTGGCGGGACGGCACACCGGGGAGCTGTTTTTT	CASSLVAGRHTGELFF	NA	TRBV5-1	many	16	TRBJ2-2
TGTGCCGGCAGGGGACAGGCAAACTATGGCTACACCTTC	CAGRGQANYGYTF	TRBD1	TRBV10-3	few	13	TRBJ1-2
TGTGCCAGCAGCACACTACTAGCGGGGGGACCCTACGAGCAGTACTTC	CASSTLLAGGPYEQYF	TRBD2	TRBV5-6	NA	16	TRBJ2-7
TGTGCCACCAGTGAGTCCAGCCCCGGGGTTTCACCCCTCCACTTT	CATSESSPGVSPLHF	NA	TRBV10-3	NA	15	TRBJ1-6
TGTGCCAGCAGCCGAGACGCGGCGGCGGGTAGGAATTCACCCCTCCACTTT	CASSRDAAAGRNSPLHF	NA	TRBV11-2	NA	17	TRBJ1-6
TGTGCCAGCGGAAGGGGGGCCTGGTCACAGACCTTC	CASGRGAWSQTF	NA	TRBV6-2/TRBV6-3	many	12	TRBJ1-2
TGTGCCAGCAGCCAAGGGGACAGGGGAGTTGGAAAACTGTTTTTT	CASSQGDRGVGKLFF	TRBD1	TRBV3-1	many	15	TRBJ1-4
TGTGCCAGTAGTTATTACAGGGGGCCAGGGGAAAAACTGTTTTTT	CASSYYRGPGEKLFF	TRBD1	TRBV19	many	15	TRBJ1-4
TGTGCCAGGGAAATAAGGGACAGCAGTCTCCTCGGACGAAACATTCAGTACTTC	CAREIRDSSLLGRNIQYF	TRBD1	TRBV2	NA	18	TRBJ2-4
TGTGCCATCAGTGATATTGTAAGAAACACTGAAGCTTTCTTT	CAISDIVRNTEAFF	NA	TRBV10-3	many	14	TRBJ1-1
TGTGCCATCAGTGAGACAGGGGGCTACGAGCAGTACTTC	CAISETGGYEQYF	TRBD1	TRBV10-3	NA	13	TRBJ2-7
TGTGCCAGTCGACTGGGGGCTAGCTATGGCTACACCTTC	CASRLGASYGYTF	NA	TRBV19	NA	13	TRBJ1-2
TGTGCCAGCAGCCAAGTTCTTGGACAGGGAGGTGAAGCTTTCTTT	CASSQVLGQGGEAFF	TRBD1	TRBV3-1	NA	15	TRBJ1-1
TGCGCCAGCAGCCAAGTTGACATGGGGTTTATCTCTGGAAACACCATATATTTT	CASSQVDMGFISGNTIYF	NA	TRBV4-1	few	18	TRBJ1-3
TGTGCCAGCAGCCCGACAGGGGGCCGTCGGAGGGCCAACGTCCTGACTTTC	CASSPTGGRRRANVLTF	TRBD1	TRBV3-1	many	17	TRBJ2-6
TGCACCGTTCAGGGGGCCTCCTACAATGAGCAGTTCTTC	CTVQGASYNEQFF	TRBD1	TRBV29-1	NA	13	TRBJ2-1
TGTGCCACCGGTGATGGTGGGTACGAGCAGTATTTC	CATGDGGYEQYF	NA	TRBV24-1	NA	12	TRBJ2-7
TGTGCCAGCAGTGAAGGTTTAGAGGTCCTGAGGCGGCTTGGCTACACCTTC	CASSEGLEVLRRLGYTF	NA	TRBV2	many	17	TRBJ1-2
TGTGCCAGCAGCACCCGGACAGGGGGCGGTGGAAACACCATATATTTT	CASSTRTGGGGNTIYF	TRBD1	TRBV7-6	many	16	TRBJ1-3
TGCGCCAGCAGTGACTATAGCAATCAGCCCCAGCATTTT	CASSDYSNQPQHF	NA	TRBV10-2	NA	13	TRBJ1-5
TGTGCCAGCTCACCACAAACACTTCGGAACACTGAAGCTTTCTTT	CASSPQTLRNTEAFF	NA	TRBV18	NA	15	TRBJ1-1
TGTGCCAGCAGCTTAGGGGGAGGGAGGAAGTATCAGCCCCAGCATTTT	CASSLGGGRKYQPQHF	NA	TRBV11-2	many	16	TRBJ1-5
TGTGCCAGCAGTTTGATGGTCTCTGGGGCCAACGTCCTGACTTTC	CASSLMVSGANVLTF	NA	TRBV12-3/TRBV12-4	many	15	TRBJ2-6
TGCAGTGCTAGCCCCTTCAACACCGGGGAGCTGTTTTTT	CSASPFNTGELFF	NA	TRBV20-1	many	13	TRBJ2-2
TGTGCCAGCAGAAACCTAGTGGGAGAGACCCAGTACTTC	CASRNLVGETQYF	NA	TRBV2	many	13	TRBJ2-5
TGCGCCAGCAGCCAAGTCACGCCGGGTTTAGATACGCAGTATTTT	CASSQVTPGLDTQYF	NA	TRBV4-1	many	15	TRBJ2-3
TGTGCCGCCAGCAGCCCGGGGGGGGAATCCTACGAGCAGTACTTC	CAASSPGGESYEQYF	TRBD2	TRBV15	NA	15	TRBJ2-7
TGTGCCATCAGTGAGGAGGGGAGAGATCAGCCCCAGCATTTT	CAISEEGRDQPQHF	NA	TRBV10-3	many	14	TRBJ1-5
TGCAGCGTGAAAAGTTACAATGAGCAGTTCTTC	CSVKSYNEQFF	NA	TRBV29-1	many	11	TRBJ2-1
TGTGCCAGCTCGGGACAGGGAGCAGATACGCAGTATTTT	CASSGQGADTQYF	TRBD1	TRBV9	many	13	TRBJ2-3
TGTGCCAGCTCACTTTTAGACCAGGGTGACGCTGAAGCTTTCTTT	CASSLLDQGDAEAFF	NA	TRBV18	NA	15	TRBJ1-1
TGTGCCAGCAGCTTAGTTCCAGGGGGCAACCATGGCTACACCTTC	CASSLVPGGNHGYTF	TRBD1	TRBV7-2	NA	15	TRBJ1-2
TGTGCCAGCAGCCAAGCCGGGACAGGGAGAAACTACGAGCAGTACTTC	CASSQAGTGRNYEQYF	TRBD1	TRBV3-1	many	16	TRBJ2-7